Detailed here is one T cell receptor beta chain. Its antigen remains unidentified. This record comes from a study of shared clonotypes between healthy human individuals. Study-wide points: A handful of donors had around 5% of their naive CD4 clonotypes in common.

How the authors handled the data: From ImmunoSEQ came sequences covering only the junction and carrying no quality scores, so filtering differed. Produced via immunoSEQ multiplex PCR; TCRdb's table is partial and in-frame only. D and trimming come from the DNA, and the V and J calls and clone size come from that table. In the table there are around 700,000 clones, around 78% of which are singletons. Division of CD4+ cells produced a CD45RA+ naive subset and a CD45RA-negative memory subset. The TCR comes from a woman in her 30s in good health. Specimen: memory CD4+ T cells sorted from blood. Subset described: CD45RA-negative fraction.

DNA for the CDR3: TGCGCCAGCAGCGGCAGAGGGAATGAGCAGTTCTTC. Amino acids: CASSGRGNEQFF. This rearrangement joins TRBV5-1 to TRBJ2-1, with D possibly being TRBD2 (5 bases). The CDR3 spans 12 residues. Germline CDR1 reads SGHRS; CDR2 reads YFSETQ. Trimming shortened V by 4 bases and J by 7 bases, and 9 bases separated the two germline ends. The full variable domain, in which reference TRBV5-1 and TRBJ2-1 provide the parts outside the CDR3, is KAGVTQTPRYLIKTRGQQVTLSCSPISGHRSVSWYQQTPGQGLQFLFEYFSETQRNKGNFPGRFSGRQFSNSRSEMNVSTLELGDSALYLCASSGRGNEQFFGPGTRLTVL.